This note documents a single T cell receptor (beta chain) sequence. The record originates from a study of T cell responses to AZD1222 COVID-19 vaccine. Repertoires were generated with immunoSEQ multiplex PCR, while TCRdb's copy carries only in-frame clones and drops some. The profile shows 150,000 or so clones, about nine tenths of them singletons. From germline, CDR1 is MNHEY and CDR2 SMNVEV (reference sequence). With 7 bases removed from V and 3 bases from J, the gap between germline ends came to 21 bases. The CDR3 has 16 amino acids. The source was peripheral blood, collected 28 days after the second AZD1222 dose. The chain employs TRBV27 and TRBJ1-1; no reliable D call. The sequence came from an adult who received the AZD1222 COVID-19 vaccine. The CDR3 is CASTPRPGGRDTEAFF. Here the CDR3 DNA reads TGTGCCAGCACGCCCCGACCCGGAGGGAGGGACACTGAAGCTTTCTTT.